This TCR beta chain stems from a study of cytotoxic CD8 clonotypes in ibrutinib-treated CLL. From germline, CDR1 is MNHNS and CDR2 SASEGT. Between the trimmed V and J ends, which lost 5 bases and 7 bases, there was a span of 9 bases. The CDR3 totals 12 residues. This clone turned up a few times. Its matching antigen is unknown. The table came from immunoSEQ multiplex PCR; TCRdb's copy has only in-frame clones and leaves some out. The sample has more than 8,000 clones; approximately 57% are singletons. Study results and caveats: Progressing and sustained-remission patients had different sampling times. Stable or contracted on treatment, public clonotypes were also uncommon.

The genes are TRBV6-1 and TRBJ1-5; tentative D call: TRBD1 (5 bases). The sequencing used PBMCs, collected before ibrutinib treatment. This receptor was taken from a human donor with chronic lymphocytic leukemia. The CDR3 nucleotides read TGTGCCAGCAGTTCAGGGAAGCAGCCCCAGCATTTT. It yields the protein CASSSGKQPQHF.